This entry describes one T cell receptor (beta chain). What it recognizes is unknown. Germline lookup yields CDR1 SGHRS and CDR2 YFSETQ. The ends lost 2 bases at V and 0 bases at J; junction bases unmatched: 6. The CDR3 sequence is 18 residues long. This specimen comes from a study of cytomegalovirus exposure and HLA in healthy donors. Looking at the study overall: Among over 350 genotyped donors, roughly 81% fell in the Caucasian-associated ancestry cluster. Study-level findings and limits: The study labeled more than 150 TCR beta chains cytomegalovirus-associated. Presence/absence comparisons presumed near-even sequencing depth among donors.

PCR was performed using 60 Vbeta and 13 Jbeta primers. The table came from immunoSEQ multiplex PCR; TCRdb's copy has only in-frame clones and leaves some out. The table records about 180,000 clones, around four fifths of them present only once. The chain links TRBV5-1 to TRBJ2-6; 9 positions agree with TRBD1. This sequence originates from a woman aged 50 to 60 in good health and CMV-seropositive. Sequenced material: PBMCs. The chain's CDR3 is CASSLTGTGTSGANVLTF. The CDR3 DNA sequence: TGCGCCAGCAGCTTAACCGGGACAGGGACCTCTGGGGCCAACGTCCTGACTTTC.